A single sample is the source of the 5 T cell receptor beta chains below, sequenced in a study of vaccination and CD4 T cells after COVID-19. The treatment denotes: approximately 9-day PBMC culture with coronavirus spike peptide pools or control peptides (ViraFEST assay). For these TCRs, the target antigens are not known. Sequenced with the Oncomine TCR Beta short-read assay was DNA taken from cultured CD4+ T cells. MiXCR was run by TCRdb on the PCR reads, yielding one entry per CDR3 protein. The table records 13,000 or so distinct CDR3 sequences, 50% to 65% of them present only once. The specimen was cultured CD4+ T cells from blood, collected after SARS-CoV-2 vaccination. Receptors originate from a human donor with COVID-19.

V is TRBV6-5 and J is TRBJ1-1, with 12 bases identical to TRBD1. CDR1 is MNHEY and CDR2 is SVGAGI in the germline V gene. CDR3 size: 14 residues. Trimming removed 2 bases from V and 11 bases from J; junction bases left unmatched: 6. CDR3 nucleotides: TGTGCCAGCAGTTACCACGGGACAGGGGGCGGGGCTTTCTTT. Translation: CASSYHGTGGGAFF.

The chain has TRBV6-5 and TRBJ2-5, with D perhaps matching TRBD2 (5 bases). Deletions cut 2 bases from V and 5 bases from J, with 18 bases between. The germline CDR1 and CDR2 sequences are MNHEY and SVGAGI. This CDR3 region has 16 residues. CDR3 sequence (DNA): TGTGCCAGCAGTTACGTCGTCAGCGCCCGAGGGGAGACCCAGTACTTC. Translation gives CASSYVVSARGETQYF.

The rearrangement links TRBV20-1 to TRBJ1-1; the match to TRBD1 covers 11 bases. This CDR3 has 16 amino acids. The germline V gene has CDR1 DFQATT and CDR2 SNEGSKA (reference sequence). The junction had 14 bases not matched to a gene; V was cut back by 6 bases and J by 5 bases. CDR3 in amino acids: CSAEDWTGGPNTEAFF. The CDR3 DNA sequence: TGCAGTGCCGAAGATTGGACAGGGGGCCCAAATACTGAAGCTTTCTTT.

This clonotype was observed a handful of times. This rearrangement joins TRBV20-1 to TRBJ1-6; TRBD1 agrees at 8 bases. The CDR3 is 14 residues long. Germline V CDR1 and CDR2: DFQATT, SNEGSKA (reference sequence). V was clipped by 3 bases and J by 8 bases; unmatched bases: 6. CDR3 region: CSASRGDRHSPLHF. For the CDR3, the DNA is TGCAGTGCTAGTAGGGGGGACAGGCATTCACCCCTCCACTTT.

A few counts support this clonotype. The genes are TRBV6-1 and TRBJ2-5, with D possibly being TRBD1 or TRBD2 (7 bases each). The germline V gene encodes CDR1 MNHNS and CDR2 SASEGT. CDR3 length: 14 amino acids. Between the trimmed V and J ends, which lost 6 bases and 3 bases, there was a span of 14 bases. In DNA form, the CDR3 reads TGTGCCAGCAGGAGGGGGCTAGCGGAAGAGACCCAGTACTTC. Translated: CASRRGLAEETQYF.